Listed below are T cell receptor beta chains from one sample, sequenced in a study of CD8 T cells in ankylosing spondylitis. From the 5' RACE reads, TCRdb called clonotypes with MiXCR, one entry per CDR3 protein. The sample comprises about 250,000 distinct CDR3 sequences, over 15% of which are singletons, and under 40% rests with the top ten. Sequencing was carried out using blood, either unsorted or a sorted T cell fraction (not recorded which). These receptors were obtained from a male donor with ankylosing spondylitis or in good health (not recorded which). Both conserved end residues are part of each CDR3. D genes are given only for firm matches. The size entry is marked missing in some rows and otherwise reads once, few, many or a size class.

>-|16|TRBJ2-1|-|TRBV5-1
TGCGCCAGCACAAGGGACTCTACGGGATTAGCGAATGAGCAGTTCTTC
CASTRDSTGLANEQFF
>few|15|TRBJ2-1|TRBD2|TRBV14
TGTGCCAGCAGCCACACCTTAGCGGGCGACAATGAGCAGTTCTTC
CASSHTLAGDNEQFF
>few|14|TRBJ2-2|-|TRBV4-1
TGCGCCAGCAGCCAAGAGTCCCAGATCGGGGAGCTGTTTTTT
CASSQESQIGELFF
>many|13|TRBJ2-1|TRBD1|TRBV5-1
TGCGCCAGCACCCTAGGGGGCATCAATGAGCAGTTCTTC
CASTLGGINEQFF
>-|14|TRBJ1-3|-|TRBV10-3
TGTGCCACCGAGGGACATATCTCTGGAAACACCATATATTTT
CATEGHISGNTIYF
>many|17|TRBJ2-1|-|TRBV27
TGTGCCAGCAGTACGGGACCGGGCATTCGGTTGTACAATGAGCAGTTCTTC
CASSTGPGIRLYNEQFF
>few|16|TRBJ2-7|TRBD2|TRBV27
TGTGCCAGCAGTCCCCACGGGGCTAGCGGCCCCTACGAGCAGTACTTC
CASSPHGASGPYEQYF
>-|16|TRBJ2-2|-|TRBV7-6
TGTGCCAGCAGCTCACCCAGGGGAAGTGGCACCGGGGAGCTGTTTTTT
CASSSPRGSGTGELFF
>few|15|TRBJ2-1|TRBD1|TRBV28
TGTGCCAGCAGTTCAGACAGGGGGTGGGAGGATGAGCAGTTCTTC
CASSSDRGWEDEQFF
>few|15|TRBJ1-1|-|TRBV20-1
TGCAGTGCTGTGGTAAGGGAAGAATCCAACACTGAAGCTTTCTTT
CSAVVREESNTEAFF
>few|16|TRBJ2-1|-|TRBV6-1
TGTGCCAGCAGCGACGTGGGCGGCCTTCCCTACAATGAGCAGTTCTTC
CASSDVGGLPYNEQFF
>many|16|TRBJ2-3|TRBD2|TRBV29-1
TGCAGCACCGACTGGGGCCTAGCGGGAGTCATAGATACGCAGTATTTT
CSTDWGLAGVIDTQYF
>few|16|TRBJ2-3|-|TRBV9
TGTGCCAGCAGCGTAGAAGGGCGGGAACCCCCAGATACGCAGTATTTT
CASSVEGREPPDTQYF
>few|12|TRBJ2-3|TRBD1|TRBV29-1
TGCAGCACTACAGGGGTCACAGATACGCAGTATTTT
CSTTGVTDTQYF
>few|15|TRBJ1-5|TRBD1|TRBV18
TGTGCCAGCCTAGACGGACAGGTTACCAATCAGCCCCAGCATTTT
CASLDGQVTNQPQHF
>many|13|TRBJ2-3|-|TRBV12-3/TRBV12-4
TGTGCCAGCAGTGTCTCTAGCACAGATACGCAGTATTTT
CASSVSSTDTQYF
>-|15|TRBJ2-1|TRBD1|TRBV9
TGTGCCAGCAGCGTATGGGACAGCAAAAACAATGAGCAGTTCTTC
CASSVWDSKNNEQFF
>many|13|TRBJ2-7|TRBD2|TRBV5-1
TGCGCCAGCAGTGCTGCGCGGGGGTACGAGCAGTACTTC
CASSAARGYEQYF
>few|16|TRBJ2-7|-|TRBV4-2
TGTGCCAGCAGCCAAGATCTGTCGCGAAACTCCTACGAGCAGTACTTC
CASSQDLSRNSYEQYF
>few|14|TRBJ2-5|-|TRBV18
TGTGCCAGCTCACCCCTAATGAAGGAAGAGACCCAGTACTTC
CASSPLMKEETQYF
>few|14|TRBJ2-7|TRBD1|TRBV27
TGTGCCAGCGCTGCGGACAGGGGGCTAGACGAGCAGTACTTC
CASAADRGLDEQYF
>-|13|TRBJ2-7|-|TRBV28
TGTGCCAGCAGTTTAGTGGCGGGAATCGAGCAGTACTTC
CASSLVAGIEQYF